This T cell receptor (beta chain) was profiled in a study of neurological immune-mediated disorders. Looked up from germline, CDR1 is SGHRS and CDR2 is YFSETQ. V lost 4 bases to trimming and J lost 10 bases, with 15 bases between them. The CDR3 sequence is 13 residues long. Unsorted libraries were generated from 2 million PBMCs. These cells had been stored in RNAlater at -80 C. The table lists this clonotype with many counts. Its target is not known. Findings and caveats of the study: Multiple sclerosis patients had less TCR clonal expansion than even healthy controls, unlike HTLV-1-associated myelopathy. Private repertoires in all groups were suggested, as expanded clones shared no CDR3 amino acid sequences across subjects.

5'RACE employing 10-nucleotide random UMIs yielded the cDNA. TCRdb processed the 5' RACE reads anew with MiXCR; each CDR3 protein has one entry. Here the sample spans around 15,000 distinct CDR3 sequences, roughly 15% being singletons. The sequenced sample was PBMCs. This clonotype originated in a man aged 60 to 69 with HTLV-1-associated myelopathy (HAM/TSP). The rearrangement links TRBV5-1 to TRBJ2-1; D remains ambiguous. The CDR3 DNA follows: TGCGCCAGCAGCCCGGGCCCTGCCCAGGAGCAGTTCTTC. This sequence encodes CASSPGPAQEQFF.